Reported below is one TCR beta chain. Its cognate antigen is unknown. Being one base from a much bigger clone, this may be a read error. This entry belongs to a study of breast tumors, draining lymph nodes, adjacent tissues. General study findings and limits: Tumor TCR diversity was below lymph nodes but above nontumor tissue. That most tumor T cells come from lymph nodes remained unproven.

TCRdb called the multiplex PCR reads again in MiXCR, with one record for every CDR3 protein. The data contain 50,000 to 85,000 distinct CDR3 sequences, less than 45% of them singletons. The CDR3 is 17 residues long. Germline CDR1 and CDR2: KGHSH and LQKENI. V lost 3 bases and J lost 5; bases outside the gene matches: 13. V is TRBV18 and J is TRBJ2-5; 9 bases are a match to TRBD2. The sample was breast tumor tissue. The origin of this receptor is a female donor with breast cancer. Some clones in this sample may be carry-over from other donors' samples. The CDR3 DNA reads TGTGCCAGCTCACCTTCGGGACTAGCTGGGAGGGGGGAGACCCAGTACTTC. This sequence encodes CASSPSGLAGRGETQYF.